The clone carrying this T cell receptor (beta chain) was counted between two and nine times. This entry belongs to a study of blood T cells in healthy people across ages. Next came a second PCR, run for about 7 to 12 cycles, which used a sample-barcoded 5' primer along with a J-beta primer mix. One entry per CDR3 protein results from TCRdb running MiXCR on the 5' RACE reads. Counted here are 550,000 to 750,000 distinct CDR3 sequences, about 21% occurring once; the ten biggest clones make up 3% to 4%. This CDR3 is 14 amino acids long. CDR1 is ENHRY, CDR2 SYGVKD, per germline. V shed 4 bases, J shed 3 bases, and the junction held 5 bases outside the gene matches.

Specimen: blood. This TCR derives from a man between 65 and 79 years old in good health. The chain uses TRBV10-3 and TRBJ2-5, with 7 bases aligning to TRBD1. The CDR3 bases are TGTGCCATCAGTGGAACCGGGACAGAAGAGACCCAGTACTTC. The encoded protein is CAISGTGTEETQYF.